This T cell receptor beta chain was identified during a study of CD8+ T cells in alopecia areata. About the study: For the treated group, dosing was oral tofacitinib at 5 to 10 mg twice daily. The percentage of affected scalp area served as the score of severity for treated patients.

As for treatment: oral pan-JAK inhibitor, 5-10 mg twice daily. RNA was isolated and reverse transcribed to cDNA, the sequencing template. Data came from immunoSEQ multiplex PCR; TCRdb stores just in-frame clones and leaves some out. The sample holds 80,000 or so clones, approximately 66% seen once. Worth noting for this clone: Its specificity is not known.

Study-level results: Scalp clonality decreased significantly with tofacitinib, and so did expanded CD8+ clones among the top 100. Throughout tofacitinib, many expanded lesional clones continued to persist in scalp and blood.

This receptor was obtained from a human donor with alopecia areata. The sample here was CD8+ T cells sorted from blood, taken at week 24, from a patient treated with tofacitinib.

The CDR3 reads CSVDGPAPSGQETQYF. CDR3 DNA: TGCAGCGTTGATGGACCCGCTCCGAGCGGACAAGAGACCCAGTACTTC. The chain carries TRBV29-1 and TRBJ2-5; maybe TRBD2 (5 bases). Trimming took off 3 bases at V and 2 bases at J, with 19 bases between the two ends. CDR3 length: 16 amino acids. Looked up from germline, CDR1 is SQVTM and CDR2 is ANQGSEA.